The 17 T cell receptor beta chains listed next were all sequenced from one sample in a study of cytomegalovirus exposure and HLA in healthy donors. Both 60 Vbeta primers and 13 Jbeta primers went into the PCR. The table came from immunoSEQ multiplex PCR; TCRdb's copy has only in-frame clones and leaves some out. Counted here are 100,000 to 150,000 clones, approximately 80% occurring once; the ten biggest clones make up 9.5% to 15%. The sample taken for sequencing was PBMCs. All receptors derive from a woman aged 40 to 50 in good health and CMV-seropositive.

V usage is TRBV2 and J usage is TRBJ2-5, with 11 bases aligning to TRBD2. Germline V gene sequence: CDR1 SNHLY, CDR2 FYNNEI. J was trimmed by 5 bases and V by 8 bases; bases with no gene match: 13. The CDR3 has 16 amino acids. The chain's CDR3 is CASAGLAGPAGETQYF. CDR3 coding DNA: TGTGCCAGCGCCGGACTAGCGGGCCCGGCCGGGGAGACCCAGTACTTC. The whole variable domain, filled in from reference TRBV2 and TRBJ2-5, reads EPEVTQTPSHQVTQMGQEVILRCVPISNHLYFYWYRQILGQKVEFLVSFYNNEISEKSEIFDDQFSVERPDGSNFTLKIRSTKLEDSAMYFCASAGLAGPAGETQYFGPGTRLLVL.

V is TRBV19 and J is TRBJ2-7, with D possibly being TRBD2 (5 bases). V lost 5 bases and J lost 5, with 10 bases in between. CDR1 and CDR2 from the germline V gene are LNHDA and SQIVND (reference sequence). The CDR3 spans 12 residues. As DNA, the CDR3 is TGTGCCAGTAGTCCCGGACTCAACGAGCAGTACTTC. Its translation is CASSPGLNEQYF.

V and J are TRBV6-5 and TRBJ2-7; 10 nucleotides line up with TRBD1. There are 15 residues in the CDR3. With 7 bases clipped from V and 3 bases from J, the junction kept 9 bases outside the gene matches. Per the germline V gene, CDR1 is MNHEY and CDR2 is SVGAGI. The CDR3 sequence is CASIPDRGRIYEQYF. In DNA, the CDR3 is TGTGCCAGCATCCCTGACAGGGGGCGCATCTACGAGCAGTACTTC.

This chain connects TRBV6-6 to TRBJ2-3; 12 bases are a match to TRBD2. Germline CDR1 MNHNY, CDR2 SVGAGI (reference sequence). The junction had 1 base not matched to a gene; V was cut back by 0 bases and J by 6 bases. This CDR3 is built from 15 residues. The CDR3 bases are TGTGCCAGCAGTTACTCGACTAGCGGGAGCGATACGCAGTATTTT. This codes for CASSYSTSGSDTQYF.

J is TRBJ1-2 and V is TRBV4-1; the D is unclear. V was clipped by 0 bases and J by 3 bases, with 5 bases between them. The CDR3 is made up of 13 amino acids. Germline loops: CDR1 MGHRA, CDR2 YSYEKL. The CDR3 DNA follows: TGCGCCAGCAGCCAAGATAACTACTATGGCTACACCTTC. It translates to CASSQDNYYGYTF.

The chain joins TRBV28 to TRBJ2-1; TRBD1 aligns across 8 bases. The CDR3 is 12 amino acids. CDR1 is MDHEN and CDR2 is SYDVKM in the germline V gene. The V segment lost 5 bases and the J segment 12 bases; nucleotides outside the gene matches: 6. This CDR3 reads CASSKDRGGQFF. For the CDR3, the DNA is TGTGCCAGCAGTAAAGACAGGGGAGGGCAGTTCTTC.

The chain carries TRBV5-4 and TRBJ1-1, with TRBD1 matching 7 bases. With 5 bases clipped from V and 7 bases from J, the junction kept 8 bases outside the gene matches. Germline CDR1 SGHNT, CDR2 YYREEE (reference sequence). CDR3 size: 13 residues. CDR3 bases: TGTGCCAGCAGTTCTGACAGGGCTGGTGAAGCTTTCTTT. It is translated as CASSSDRAGEAFF.

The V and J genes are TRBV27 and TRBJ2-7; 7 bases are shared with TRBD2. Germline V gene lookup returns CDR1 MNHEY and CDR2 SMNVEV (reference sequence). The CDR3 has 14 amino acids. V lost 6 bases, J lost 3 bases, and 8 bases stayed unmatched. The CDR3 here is CASRTGTNHYEQYF. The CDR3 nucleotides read TGTGCCAGCAGAACCGGGACTAACCACTACGAGCAGTACTTC.

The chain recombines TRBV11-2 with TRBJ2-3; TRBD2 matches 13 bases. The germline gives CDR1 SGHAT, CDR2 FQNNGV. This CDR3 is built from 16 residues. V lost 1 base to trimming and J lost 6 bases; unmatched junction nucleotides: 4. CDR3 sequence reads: CASSLVLAGGYDTQYF. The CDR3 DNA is TGTGCCAGCAGCTTAGTACTAGCGGGAGGGTACGATACGCAGTATTTT.

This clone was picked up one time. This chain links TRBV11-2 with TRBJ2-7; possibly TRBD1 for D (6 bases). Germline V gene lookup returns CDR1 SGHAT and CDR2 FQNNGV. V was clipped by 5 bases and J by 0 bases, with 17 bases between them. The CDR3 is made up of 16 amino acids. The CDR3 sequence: CASSPYIGGSSYEQYF. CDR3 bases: TGTGCCAGCAGCCCCTATATAGGGGGTTCCTCCTACGAGCAGTACTTC.

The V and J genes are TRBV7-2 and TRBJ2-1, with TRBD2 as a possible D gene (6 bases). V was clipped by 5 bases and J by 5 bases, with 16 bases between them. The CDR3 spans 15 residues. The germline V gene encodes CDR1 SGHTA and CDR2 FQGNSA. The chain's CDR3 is CASSPRGRNNNEQFF. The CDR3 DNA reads TGTGCCAGCAGCCCACGGGGGAGAAACAACAATGAGCAGTTCTTC. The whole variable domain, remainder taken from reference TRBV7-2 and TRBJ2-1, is GAGVSQSPSNKVTEKGKDVELRCDPISGHTALYWYRQSLGQGLEFLIYFQGNSAPDKSGLPSDRFSAERTGGSVSTLTIQRTQQEDSAVYLCASSPRGRNNNEQFFGPGTRLTVL.

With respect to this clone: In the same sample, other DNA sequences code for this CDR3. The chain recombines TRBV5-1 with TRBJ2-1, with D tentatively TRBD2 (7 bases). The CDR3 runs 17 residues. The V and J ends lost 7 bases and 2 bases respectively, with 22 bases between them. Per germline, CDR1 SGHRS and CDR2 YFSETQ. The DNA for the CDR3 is TGCGCCAGCTTCAGGGGAGCGGGATCTCAGACCTACAATGAGCAGTTCTTC. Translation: CASFRGAGSQTYNEQFF.

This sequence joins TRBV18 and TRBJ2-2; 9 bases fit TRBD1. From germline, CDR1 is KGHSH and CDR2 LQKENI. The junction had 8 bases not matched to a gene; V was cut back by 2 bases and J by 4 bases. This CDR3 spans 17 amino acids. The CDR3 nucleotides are TGTGCCAGCTCACCAGGGCCGGGACAGGGAGGCACCGGGGAGCTGTTTTTT. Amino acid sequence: CASSPGPGQGGTGELFF.

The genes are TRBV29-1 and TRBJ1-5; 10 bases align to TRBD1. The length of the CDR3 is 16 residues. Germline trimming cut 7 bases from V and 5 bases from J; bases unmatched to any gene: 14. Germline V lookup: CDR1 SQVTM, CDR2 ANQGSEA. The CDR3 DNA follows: TGCAGCGCGATGGTAGGGGACAGGGGATGGGATCAGCCCCAGCATTTT. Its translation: CSAMVGDRGWDQPQHF.

The CDR3 loop is CASSLYGNSNYGYTF. CDR3 sequence (DNA): TGTGCCAGCAGTTTATACGGGAATTCTAACTATGGCTACACCTTC. The rearrangement uses TRBV27 and TRBJ1-2; unclear D gene. Deletions cut 1 base from V and 0 bases from J, with 9 bases between. Germline values: CDR1 MNHEY, CDR2 SMNVEV (reference sequence). This CDR3 region has 15 residues.

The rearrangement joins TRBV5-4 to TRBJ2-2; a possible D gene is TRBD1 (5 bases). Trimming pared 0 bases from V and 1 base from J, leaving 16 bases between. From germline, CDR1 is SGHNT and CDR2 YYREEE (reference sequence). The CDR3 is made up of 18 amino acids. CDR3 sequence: CASSLGRRRAKNTGELFF. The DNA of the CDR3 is TGTGCCAGCAGCTTGGGGCGTCGCAGGGCGAAGAACACCGGGGAGCTGTTTTTT.

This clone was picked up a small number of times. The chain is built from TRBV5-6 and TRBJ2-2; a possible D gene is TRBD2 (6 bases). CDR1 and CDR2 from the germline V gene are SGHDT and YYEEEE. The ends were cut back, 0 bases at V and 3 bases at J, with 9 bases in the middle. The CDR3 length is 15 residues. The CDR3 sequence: CASSLVSGYTGELFF. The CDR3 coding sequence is TGTGCCAGCAGCTTGGTTAGCGGTTACACCGGGGAGCTGTTTTTT.